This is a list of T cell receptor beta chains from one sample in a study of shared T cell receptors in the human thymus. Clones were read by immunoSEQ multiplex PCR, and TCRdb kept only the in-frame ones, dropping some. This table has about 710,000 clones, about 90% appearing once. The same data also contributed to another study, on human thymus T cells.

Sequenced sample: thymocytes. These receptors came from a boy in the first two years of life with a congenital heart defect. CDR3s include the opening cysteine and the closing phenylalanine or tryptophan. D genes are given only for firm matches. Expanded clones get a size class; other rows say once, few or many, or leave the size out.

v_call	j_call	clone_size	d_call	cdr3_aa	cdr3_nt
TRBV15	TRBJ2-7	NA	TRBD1	CATSRDWGTVSYEQYF	TGTGCCACCAGCAGAGATTGGGGGACAGTCTCCTACGAGCAGTACTTC
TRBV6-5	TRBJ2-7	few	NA	CASSYSGSSYEQYF	TGTGCCAGCAGTTACTCGGGCAGCTCCTACGAGCAGTACTTC
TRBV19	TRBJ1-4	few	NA	CASRVGGDEKLFF	TGTGCCAGTAGGGTCGGGGGTGATGAAAAACTGTTTTTT
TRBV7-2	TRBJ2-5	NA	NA	CASSFPQTQETQYF	TGTGCCAGCAGCTTTCCTCAGACTCAAGAGACCCAGTACTTC
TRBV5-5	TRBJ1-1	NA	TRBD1	CASSLEPGQGLNTEAFF	TGTGCCAGCAGCTTGGAGCCGGGACAGGGCCTGAACACTGAAGCTTTCTTT
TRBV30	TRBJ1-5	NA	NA	CAWSTVLFGGGQSSHQPQHF	TGTGCCTGGAGCACGGTGTTGTTCGGGGGAGGTCAATCCAGCCATCAGCCCCAGCATTTT
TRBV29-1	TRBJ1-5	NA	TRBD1	CSVVRQGAINQPQHF	TGCAGCGTTGTTCGCCAGGGGGCAATCAATCAGCCCCAGCATTTT
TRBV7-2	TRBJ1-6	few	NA	CASSSGGGSSYNSPLHF	TGTGCCAGCAGCTCAGGTGGAGGAAGTTCCTATAATTCACCCCTCCACTTT
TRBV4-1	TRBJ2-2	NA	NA	CASSQGLGEGNTGELFF	TGCGCCAGCAGTCAAGGGCTTGGAGAGGGTAACACCGGGGAGCTGTTTTTT
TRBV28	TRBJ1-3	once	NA	CASSLRGRANTIYF	TGTGCCAGCAGTTTAAGGGGTCGAGCAAACACCATATATTTT
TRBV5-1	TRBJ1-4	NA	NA	CASSLSQRNEKLFF	TGCGCCAGCAGCTTGTCCCAGAGGAATGAAAAACTGTTTTTT
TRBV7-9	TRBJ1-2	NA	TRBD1	CASSSIRRSRGDGYTF	TGTGCCAGCAGCTCAATCCGACGGAGCAGGGGGGATGGCTACACCTTC
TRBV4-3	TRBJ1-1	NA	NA	CASSQVKNTEAFF	TGCGCCAGCAGCCAAGTAAAGAACACTGAAGCTTTCTTT
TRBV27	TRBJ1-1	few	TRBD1	CASSSTLTGGTEAFF	TGTGCCAGCAGTTCTACATTGACAGGGGGGACTGAAGCTTTCTTT
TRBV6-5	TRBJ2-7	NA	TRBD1	CASRFGTGAVYEQYF	TGTGCCAGCAGATTCGGGACAGGGGCAGTCTACGAGCAGTACTTC